This entry describes one TCR beta chain. This record comes from a study of cytomegalovirus exposure and HLA in healthy donors. Study details: The early release's HLA-typed donors yielded 78 million or so unique TCRs.

PCR was performed using 60 Vbeta and 13 Jbeta primers. Clones were sequenced by immunoSEQ multiplex PCR, and TCRdb holds only the in-frame ones, with some missing. Among about 100,000 clones listed, about three quarters were seen once. V gave up 3 bases and J gave up 4 bases; unmatched junction bases: 4. This CDR3 has 15 residues. Germline V gene lookup returns CDR1 MNHEY and CDR2 SMNVEV (reference sequence). The receptor's source is a female donor in good health and CMV-seropositive. This chain uses TRBV27 with TRBJ2-2; 8 nucleotides match TRBD1. Material for sequencing was PBMCs. The CDR3 is CASSFSTGGTGELFF. The CDR3 DNA is TGTGCCAGCAGTTTTAGTACAGGGGGCACCGGGGAGCTGTTTTTT.